A single sample is the source of the 32 T cell receptor beta chains below, sequenced in a study of T-cell memory formation after mild COVID-19. TCRdb fed the 5' RACE reads into MiXCR, producing one record per CDR3 protein. The table shows 250,000 to 300,000 distinct CDR3 sequences, with 15% to 20% occurring only once. The source material was PBMCs or a T cell subset sorted from them (not recorded which). These receptors were obtained from a young man who had mild COVID-19 (a few samples of this study predate the infection). Cell type and time point are not known.

V gene TRBV6-2 or TRBV6-3 combines with J gene TRBJ1-1, with no clear D. CDR1 is MNHEY and CDR2 is SVGEGT in the germline V gene. Trimming removed 4 bases at V and 8 bases at J, with 8 bases between. This CDR3 has 11 amino acids. The CDR3 sequence is CASSSRAEAFF. CDR3 nucleotide sequence: TGTGCCAGCAGTTCCCGGGCCGAAGCTTTCTTT.

This clonotype was seen more than once but under ten times. The J gene is TRBJ2-1, the V gene TRBV15, with 7 bases matching TRBD1. Trimming took 0 bases from V and 4 from J; bases not matched to a gene: 6. The germline gives CDR1 LNHNV, CDR2 YYDKDF (reference sequence). The CDR3 runs 16 residues. CDR3 coding DNA: TGTGCCACCAGCAGAGATCGGGACAGTAGATACAATGAGCAGTTCTTC. As protein: CATSRDRDSRYNEQFF.

The V and J genes are TRBV6-2 or TRBV6-3 and TRBJ1-1; no reliable D call. The CDR3 covers 13 residues. Germline CDR1 and CDR2: MNHEY and SVGEGT. Trimming shortened V by 6 bases and J by 4 bases, and 12 bases separated the two germline ends. Here the CDR3 reads CASSSQIGTEAFF. Here the CDR3 DNA reads TGTGCCAGCAGCTCTCAGATTGGCACTGAAGCTTTCTTT.

This clonotype occurred a few times. The V gene is TRBV9, the J gene TRBJ2-1; TRBD1 aligns across 10 bases. Per germline, CDR1 SGDLS and CDR2 YYNGEE. The length of the CDR3 is 15 residues. The V segment lost 4 bases and the J segment 6 bases; nucleotides outside the gene matches: 7. CDR3 sequence: CASSPGTGEGNEQFF. In DNA, the CDR3 is TGTGCCAGCAGCCCCGGGACAGGGGAAGGCAATGAGCAGTTCTTC.

The chain uses TRBV7-9 and TRBJ1-2; D perhaps matches TRBD1 (6 bases). The germline V gene encodes CDR1 SEHNR and CDR2 FQNEAQ (reference sequence). The CDR3 is 14 amino acids. V was trimmed by 5 bases and J by 3 bases, leaving 13 bases between them. The CDR3 coding sequence is TGTGCCAGCAGCCACCTAAGGGGGGACTATGGCTACACCTTC. Translated, it gives CASSHLRGDYGYTF.

This clonotype was seen a few times. The gene calls are TRBV5-1 and TRBJ2-2; D assignment may be TRBD1 or TRBD2 (5 bases each). Germline CDR1 and CDR2: SGHRS and YFSETQ. The CDR3 has 16 residues. V shed 0 bases and J shed 3 bases, with 12 bases lying between them. DNA for the CDR3: TGCGCCAGCAGCTTGGAGGGACCTAGGGACACCGGGGAGCTGTTTTTT. Amino acids: CASSLEGPRDTGELFF.

This clonotype was seen a handful of times. One end of the junction is discordant with germline, which a read error may explain. The chain links TRBV4-2 to TRBJ2-1; D is ambiguous. CDR1 LGHNA and CDR2 YNFKEQ come from the germline V gene. The CDR3 length is 12 residues. The CDR3 DNA is TGTGCCAGCAGCCAAGACGGGCGGCAGGAAGTCTTC. It specifies CASSQDGRQEVF.

The rearrangement joins TRBV5-1 to TRBJ2-7; 10 nucleotides align to TRBD1. This CDR3 spans 12 amino acids. V was pared by 4 bases and J by 12 bases, with 7 bases of the junction left unmatched. Germline CDR1 is SGHRS and CDR2 is YFSETQ. The chain's CDR3 is CASSPGTGVSYF. The CDR3 DNA is TGCGCCAGCAGCCCGGGGACAGGGGTGTCGTACTTC. The variable domain in full, with the rest retrieved from reference TRBV5-1 and TRBJ2-7, is KAGVTQTPRYLIKTRGQQVTLSCSPISGHRSVSWYQQTPGQGLQFLFEYFSETQRNKGNFPGRFSGRQFSNSRSEMNVSTLELGDSALYLCASSPGTGVSYFGPGTRLTVT.

The chain links TRBV4-2 to TRBJ2-1; 9 bases fit TRBD2. This CDR3 is built from 14 residues. Per germline, CDR1 LGHNA and CDR2 YNFKEQ. With V trimmed by 4 bases and J by 8 bases, 6 bases remained unmatched. CDR3 region: CASSLSGGGDEQFF. DNA of the CDR3: TGTGCCAGCAGCCTTAGCGGGGGTGGGGATGAGCAGTTCTTC.

This chain joins TRBV6-6 and TRBJ2-2; perhaps TRBD2 as D (5 bases). V gave up 0 bases and J gave up 6 bases, with 11 bases separating them. The length of the CDR3 is 15 residues. Germline-derived CDR1 and CDR2 are MNHNY and SVGAGI (reference sequence). The DNA of the CDR3 is TGTGCCAGCAGTTACTCGGGCCCCGGGGCCGGGGAGCTGTTTTTT. The encoded protein is CASSYSGPGAGELFF.

The chain uses TRBV28 and TRBJ2-5; D not resolved. Germline values: CDR1 MDHEN, CDR2 SYDVKM. Trimming removed 6 bases at V and 1 base at J, with 6 bases between. This CDR3 contains 12 residues. For the CDR3, the DNA is TGTGCCAGCAGGACGGTCCAAGAGACCCAGTACTTC. Translated: CASRTVQETQYF.

This clonotype occurred many times. This chain connects TRBV13 to TRBJ2-3, with 10 bases fitting TRBD2. This CDR3 contains 16 residues. Germline-derived CDR1 and CDR2 are PRHDT and FYEKMQ (reference sequence). V trimming: 0 bases; J trimming: 1 base; junction bases outside the gene matches: 1. The CDR3 DNA follows: TGTGCCAGCAGCTTAGGCCTAGCGGGGGGCACAGATACGCAGTATTTT. It is translated as CASSLGLAGGTDTQYF.

This clonotype showed up just once. DNA of the CDR3: TGCGCCAGCAGTTCCCAGGGGGGGACCGGGGAGCTGTTTTTT. This gives the protein CASSSQGGTGELFF. This rearrangement joins TRBV5-1 to TRBJ2-2; TRBD1 or TRBD2 may be the D gene (7 bases each). The CDR3 runs to 14 residues. In germline, CDR1 is SGHRS, CDR2 YFSETQ. The V end lost 5 bases, the J end lost 5 bases, and 13 bases lay between the germline ends.

The gene calls are TRBV18 and TRBJ2-1; TRBD2 agrees at 9 bases. CDR3 length: 16 residues. Germline V lookup: CDR1 KGHSH, CDR2 LQKENI. V lost 0 bases and J lost 6; bases outside the gene matches: 6. This CDR3 is CASSPPLIAGANEQFF. The CDR3 bases are TGTGCCAGCTCACCACCGCTGATAGCGGGGGCCAATGAGCAGTTCTTC. Filled out from reference TRBV18 and TRBJ2-1, the complete variable domain reads NAGVMQNPRHLVRRRGQEARLRCSPMKGHSHVYWYRQLPEEGLKFMVYLQKENIIDESGMPKERFSAEFPKEGPSILRIQQVVRGDSAAYFCASSPPLIAGANEQFFGPGTRLTVL.

V gene TRBV7-2 combines with J gene TRBJ2-5; 10 nucleotides align to TRBD2. The ends lost 0 bases at V and 5 bases at J; junction bases unmatched: 3. Germline values: CDR1 SGHTA, CDR2 FQGNSA. The CDR3 consists of 15 residues. As DNA, the CDR3 is TGTGCCAGCAGCTTAGCGGCTAGCGGGGGTGAGACCCAGTACTTC. This gives the protein CASSLAASGGETQYF.

The V call is TRBV18, the J call TRBJ2-5; D gene unclear. Germline CDR1 reads KGHSH; CDR2 reads LQKENI. Trimming shortened V by 3 bases and J by 1 base, and 6 bases separated the two germline ends. The CDR3 is 13 residues long. Written as DNA, the CDR3 is TGTGCCAGCTCACCCTACAGCCAAGAGACCCAGTACTTC. As protein: CASSPYSQETQYF.

This clonotype has more than one count but fewer than ten. The V call is TRBV4-2, the J call TRBJ2-1; D may be TRBD1 (5 bases). Germline V gene sequence: CDR1 LGHNA, CDR2 YNFKEQ. The CDR3 loop spans 13 amino acids. Trimming took off 4 bases at V and 6 bases at J, with 10 bases between the two ends. CDR3: CASSRPRGNEQFF. CDR3 in DNA: TGTGCCAGCAGCCGGCCAAGGGGCAATGAGCAGTTCTTC.

The chain recombines TRBV3-1 with TRBJ2-1; the match to TRBD2 covers 9 bases. The CDR3 is 16 residues long. Unmatched junction bases numbered 8, after V lost 2 bases and J lost 6 bases. In germline, CDR1 is LGHDT, CDR2 YNNKEL (reference sequence). The CDR3 sequence is CASSQNGASGVNEQFF. The CDR3 region has the DNA TGTGCCAGCAGCCAAAATGGGGCTAGCGGGGTCAATGAGCAGTTCTTC.

A word on this clonotype: A clone one base away is much larger, so this may be a read error. V is TRBV7-6 and J is TRBJ2-2, with TRBD1 matching 8 bases. J gave up 2 bases and V 9 bases, and 11 bases lay outside the gene matches. Germline V CDR1 and CDR2: SGHVS, FNYEAQ. This CDR3 contains 16 residues. CDR3 in DNA: TGTGCCAGAAGCCGACTCGACAGGGGTAACACCGGGGAGCTGTTTTTT. The encoded protein is CARSRLDRGNTGELFF. Full variable domain (rest looked up from reference TRBV7-6 and TRBJ2-2): GAGVSQSPRYKVTKRGQDVALRCDPISGHVSLYWYRQALGQGPEFLTYFNYEAQQDKSGLPNDRFSAERPEGSISTLTIQRTEQRDSAMYRCARSRLDRGNTGELFFGEGSRLTVL.

The rearrangement joins TRBV5-1 to TRBJ1-3, with D maybe TRBD1 (5 bases). Between the trimmed V and J ends, which lost 0 bases and 0 bases, there was a span of 7 bases. Germline CDR1 reads SGHRS; CDR2 reads YFSETQ. This CDR3 comprises 15 residues. CDR3 region: CASSLGGDSGNTIYF. CDR3 nucleotides: TGCGCCAGCAGCTTGGGAGGGGACTCTGGAAACACCATATATTTT.

This clonotype appeared a few times. This chain uses TRBV7-8 with TRBJ2-5; a weak D match, TRBD2 (5 bases). In germline, CDR1 is SGHVS, CDR2 FQNEAQ. This CDR3 has 16 residues. The V gene lost 0 bases and the J gene lost 7 bases, with 18 bases spanning the gap. CDR3 sequence: CASSLALVGGWRTQYF. In nucleotides, the CDR3 is TGTGCCAGCAGCTTAGCGCTTGTTGGCGGGTGGAGGACCCAGTACTTC.

The V and J genes are TRBV20-1 and TRBJ2-3, with D maybe TRBD2 (7 bases). The length of the CDR3 is 15 residues. Germline CDR1 and CDR2: DFQATT and SNEGSKA (reference sequence). The V end lost 7 bases, the J end lost 4 bases, and 21 bases lay between the germline ends. As DNA, the CDR3 is TGCAGTGTATCGTCCACTGGGGGGGCCGCAGATACGCAGTATTTT. Residues: CSVSSTGGAADTQYF.

A few counts support this clonotype. The chain links TRBV5-6 to TRBJ2-5; either TRBD1 or TRBD2 may supply D (6 bases each). The CDR3 has 13 residues. Germline V gene sequence: CDR1 SGHDT, CDR2 YYEEEE. CDR3 coding DNA: TGTGCTTCGGCCAGGGGAGGCGTGGAGACCCAGTACTTC. It specifies CASARGGVETQYF.

About this clonotype: At one of its ends the junction is not consistent with the germline gene, which may arise from a read error. V usage is TRBV7-9 and J usage is TRBJ2-1; 7 bases line up with TRBD2. The CDR3 has 10 residues. The V gene's germline CDR1 is SEHNR and CDR2 FQNEAQ (reference sequence). Here the CDR3 reads CSSSGDEQFF. CDR3 nucleotide sequence: TGTTCCAGCAGCGGGGATGAGCAGTTCTTC.

The V gene is TRBV12-3 or TRBV12-4, the J gene TRBJ2-1, with 8 bases that match TRBD2. V gave up 6 bases and J gave up 3 bases; unmatched junction bases: 4. The CDR3 runs 14 residues. CDR3 sequence (DNA): TGTGCCAGCAGCTCGGGGGGGTACTACAATGAGCAGTTCTTC. This sequence encodes CASSSGGYYNEQFF.

This clonotype appeared a few times. This rearrangement joins TRBV30 to TRBJ1-1; D is ambiguous. Trimming removed 1 base from V and 1 base from J, with 4 bases in between. The CDR3 is 12 amino acids. Per the germline V gene, CDR1 is GTSNPN and CDR2 is SVGIG (reference sequence). CDR3 loop: CAWSAGNTEAFF. The CDR3 nucleotides read TGTGCCTGGAGTGCGGGGAACACTGAAGCTTTCTTT.

The chain is built from TRBV4-2 and TRBJ2-7; 10 nucleotides agree with TRBD2. The length of the CDR3 is 16 residues. The germline CDR1 and CDR2 sequences are LGHNA and YNFKEQ. The J segment lost 5 bases and the V segment lost 0 bases, leaving 7 bases of the junction unmatched. CDR3 DNA: TGTGCCAGCAGCCAAGATATAGCGGGGGGTGTGAACGAGCAGTACTTC. Its translation: CASSQDIAGGVNEQYF.

A few counts support this clonotype. V gene TRBV25-1 combines with J gene TRBJ2-7; D is tentatively TRBD1 or TRBD2 (6 bases each). CDR1 is MGHDK, CDR2 SYGVNS, per germline. V lost 7 bases to trimming and J lost 0 bases, with 16 bases between them. This CDR3 has 15 amino acids. CDR3 protein: CASTKGGHTSYEQYV. The DNA of the CDR3 is TGTGCCAGCACCAAGGGGGGACATACCTCCTACGAGCAGTACGTC.

This clonotype was found a few times. The chain uses TRBV6-4 and TRBJ2-7, with D perhaps TRBD1 (8 bases). Deletions cut 8 bases from V and 3 bases from J, with 17 bases between. CDR1 and CDR2 (germline): MRHNA, SNTAGT. The CDR3 runs 14 residues. The CDR3 loop is CASQDREGGYEQYF. CDR3 coding DNA: TGTGCCAGCCAGGACAGGGAGGGGGGCTACGAGCAGTACTTC.

This clonotype was counted only a few times. This chain joins TRBV7-6 and TRBJ2-2; 9 positions match TRBD2. The V gene end was trimmed by 5 bases and the J gene end by 4 bases; junction bases not matched to a gene: 5. Germline-derived CDR1 and CDR2 are SGHVS and FNYEAQ. The CDR3 runs 15 residues. The CDR3 here is CASSDGLAITGELFF. The CDR3, as DNA: TGTGCCAGCAGCGATGGACTAGCGATCACCGGGGAGCTGTTTTTT. The complete variable domain, with remaining parts taken from reference TRBV7-6 and TRBJ2-2, reads GAGVSQSPRYKVTKRGQDVALRCDPISGHVSLYWYRQALGQGPEFLTYFNYEAQQDKSGLPNDRFSAERPEGSISTLTIQRTEQRDSAMYRCASSDGLAITGELFFGEGSRLTVL.

This clonotype was seen more than once but under ten times. CDR3 loop: CASSPLQISAATEAFF. The CDR3 region has the DNA TGTGCCAGCAGCCCCCTTCAAATTTCAGCGGCAACTGAAGCTTTCTTT. The V call is TRBV9, the J call TRBJ1-1; D is uncertain. The CDR3 is made up of 16 amino acids. The germline CDR1 and CDR2 sequences are SGDLS and YYNGEE. V was clipped by 4 bases and J by 5 bases, with 21 bases between them.

This clonotype was found a few times. J is TRBJ2-2 and V is TRBV12-3 or TRBV12-4; unclear D gene. The CDR3 is 14 amino acids. Trimming took 3 bases from V and 6 from J, leaving 11 bases between them. CDR3 sequence reads: CASSFSNGPGELFF. CDR3 DNA: TGTGCCAGCAGTTTTTCCAACGGTCCCGGGGAGCTGTTTTTT.